This is a list of T cell receptor beta chains from one sample in a study of T-cell memory formation after mild COVID-19. MiXCR, applied by TCRdb to the 5' RACE reads, yields one record per CDR3 protein. Of 180,000 or so distinct CDR3 sequences listed, approximately 10% were seen once; the top ten hold more than 3.5%. Sequencing used PBMCs or a T cell subset sorted from them (not recorded which). These receptors were obtained from a man aged 18 to 30 who had mild COVID-19 (a few samples of this study predate the infection). Cell type and time point are not known. Each CDR3 is given with its conserved first and last residue. The D gene is left open where the match is weak. Clone size is stated in some rows and not others, as once, few, many or a class when expanded.

TRBV12-3/TRBV12-4,few,TRBJ1-3,.,TGTGCCAGCAGTTTGGAACAGACCACTGGAAACACCATATATTTT,CASSLEQTTGNTIYF
TRBV11-2,few,TRBJ2-3,TRBD2,TGTGCCAGCAGCTTAGGCAGTCAAAGCGGGGGGAGCACAGATACGCAGTATTTT,CASSLGSQSGGSTDTQYF
TRBV7-2,many,TRBJ2-3,TRBD2,TGTGCCAGCAGCCGGCGGCTAGCGGGGGGAAAGGATACGCAGTATTTT,CASSRRLAGGKDTQYF
TRBV5-1,few,TRBJ2-5,TRBD2,TGCGCCAGCACCCCAGGGACTAGCCAAGAGACCCAGTACTTC,CASTPGTSQETQYF
TRBV20-1,few,TRBJ1-1,.,TGCAGTGCGCTCCTCGGGGGGAACACTGAAGCTTTCTTT,CSALLGGNTEAFF
TRBV10-2,many,TRBJ2-1,TRBD2,TGCGCCAGCAGTGCTACACTAGCGGGCACCTACAATGAGCAGTTCTTC,CASSATLAGTYNEQFF
TRBV6-4,.,TRBJ2-2,.,TGTGCCAGCAGTGAGGCGAACACCGGGGAGCTGTTTTTT,CASSEANTGELFF
TRBV4-1,few,TRBJ1-5,.,TGCGCCAGCAGCCAAGAGGGGCGTGGCAATCAGCCCCAGCATTTT,CASSQEGRGNQPQHF
TRBV9,.,TRBJ2-7,.,TGTGCCAGCAGCGTAGAGGTGCAGGGGAGCTCCTACGAGCAGTACTTC,CASSVEVQGSSYEQYF
TRBV11-2,.,TRBJ1-1,.,TGTGCCAGCAGCTCGGACAGACGCCTCGCTGAAGCTTTCTTT,CASSSDRRLAEAFF
TRBV12-1,few,TRBJ1-2,.,TGTGCCAGCAGCTCGGACGGCTACTATGGCTACACCTTC,CASSSDGYYGYTF